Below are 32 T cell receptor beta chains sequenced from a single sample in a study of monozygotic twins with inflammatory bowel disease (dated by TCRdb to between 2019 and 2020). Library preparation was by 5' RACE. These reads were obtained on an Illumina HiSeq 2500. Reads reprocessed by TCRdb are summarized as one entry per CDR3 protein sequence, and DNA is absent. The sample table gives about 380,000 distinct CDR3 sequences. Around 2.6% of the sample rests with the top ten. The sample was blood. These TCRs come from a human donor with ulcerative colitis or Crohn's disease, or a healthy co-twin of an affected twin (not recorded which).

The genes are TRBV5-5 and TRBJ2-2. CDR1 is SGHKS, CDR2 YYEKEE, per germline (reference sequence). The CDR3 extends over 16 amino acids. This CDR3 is CASSLFRGRGTGELFF.

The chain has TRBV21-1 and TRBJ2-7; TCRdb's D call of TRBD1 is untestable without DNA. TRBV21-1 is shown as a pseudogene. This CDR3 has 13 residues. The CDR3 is CASLRGTGDEQYF.

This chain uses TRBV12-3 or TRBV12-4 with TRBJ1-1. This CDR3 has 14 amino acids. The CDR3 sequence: CASSKAGLNTEAFF.

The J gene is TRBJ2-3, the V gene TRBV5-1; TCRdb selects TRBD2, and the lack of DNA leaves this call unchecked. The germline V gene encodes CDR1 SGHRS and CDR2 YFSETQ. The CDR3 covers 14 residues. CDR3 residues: CASSLERLTDTQYF. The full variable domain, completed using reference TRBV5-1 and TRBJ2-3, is KAGVTQTPRYLIKTRGQQVTLSCSPISGHRSVSWYQQTPGQGLQFLFEYFSETQRNKGNFPGRFSGRQFSNSRSEMNVSTLELGDSALYLCASSLERLTDTQYFGPGTRLTVL.

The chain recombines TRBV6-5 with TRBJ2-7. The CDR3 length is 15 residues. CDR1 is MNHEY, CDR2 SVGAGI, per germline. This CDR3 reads CASSLQPKYSYEQYF.

This CDR3 is CASSFSGGGDTQYF. The V call is TRBV7-3, the J call TRBJ2-3; as DNA is missing, the TRBD1 call by TCRdb cannot be tested. The CDR3 length is 14 residues. From germline, CDR1 is SGHTA and CDR2 FQGTGA.

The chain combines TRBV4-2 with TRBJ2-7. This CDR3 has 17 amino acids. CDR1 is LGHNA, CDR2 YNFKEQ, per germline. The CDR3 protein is CASSQDKSGRNSYEQYF.

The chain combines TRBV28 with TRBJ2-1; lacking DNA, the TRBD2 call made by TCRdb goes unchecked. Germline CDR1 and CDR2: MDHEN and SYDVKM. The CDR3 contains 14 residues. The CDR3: CASSGTSGGNEQFF.

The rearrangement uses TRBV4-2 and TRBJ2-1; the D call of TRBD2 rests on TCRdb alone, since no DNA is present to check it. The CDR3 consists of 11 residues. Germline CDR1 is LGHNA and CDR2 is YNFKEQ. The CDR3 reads CASSQSGEQFF.

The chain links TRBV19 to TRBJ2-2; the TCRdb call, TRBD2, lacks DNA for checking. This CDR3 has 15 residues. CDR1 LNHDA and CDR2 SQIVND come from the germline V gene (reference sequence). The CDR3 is CASSIGLAGAGELFF.

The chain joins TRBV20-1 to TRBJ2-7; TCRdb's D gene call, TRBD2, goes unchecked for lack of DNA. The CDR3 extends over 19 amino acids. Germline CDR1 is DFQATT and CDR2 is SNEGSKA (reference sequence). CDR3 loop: CSARIRLGTSGTGAYEQYF.

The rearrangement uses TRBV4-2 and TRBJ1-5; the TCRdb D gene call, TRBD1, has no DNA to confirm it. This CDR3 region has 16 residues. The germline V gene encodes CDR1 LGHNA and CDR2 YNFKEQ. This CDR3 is CASSQDRRGGNQPQHF.

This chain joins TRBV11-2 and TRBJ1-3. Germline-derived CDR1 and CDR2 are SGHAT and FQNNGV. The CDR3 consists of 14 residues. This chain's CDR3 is CASSLAVSGNTIYF.

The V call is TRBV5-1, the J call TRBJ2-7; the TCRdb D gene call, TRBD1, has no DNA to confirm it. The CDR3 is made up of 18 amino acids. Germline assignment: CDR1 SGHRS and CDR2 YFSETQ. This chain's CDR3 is CASSSKTRTGTGGIEQYF.

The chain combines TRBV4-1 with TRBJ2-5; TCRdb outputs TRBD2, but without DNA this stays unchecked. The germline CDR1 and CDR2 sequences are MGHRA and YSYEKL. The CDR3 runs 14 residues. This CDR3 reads CASSQEPSTETQYF.

The CDR3 spells CASSQERAGGMGFEQFF. The rearrangement links TRBV4-1 to TRBJ2-1; TCRdb returns TRBD2, unconfirmable since there is no DNA. The length of the CDR3 is 17 residues. CDR1 and CDR2 from the germline V gene are MGHRA and YSYEKL.

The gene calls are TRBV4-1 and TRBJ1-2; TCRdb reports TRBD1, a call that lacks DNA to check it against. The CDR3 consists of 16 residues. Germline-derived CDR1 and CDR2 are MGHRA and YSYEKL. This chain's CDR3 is CASSQAWTGALYGYTF.

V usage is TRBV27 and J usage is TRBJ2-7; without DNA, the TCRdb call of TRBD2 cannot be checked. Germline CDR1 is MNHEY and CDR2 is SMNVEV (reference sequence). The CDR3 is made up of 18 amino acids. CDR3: CASSSPGLAGGLSYEQYF.

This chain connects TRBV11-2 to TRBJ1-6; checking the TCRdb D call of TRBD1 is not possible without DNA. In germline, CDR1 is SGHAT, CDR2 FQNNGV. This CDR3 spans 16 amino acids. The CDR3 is CASSLARGGYNSPLHF.

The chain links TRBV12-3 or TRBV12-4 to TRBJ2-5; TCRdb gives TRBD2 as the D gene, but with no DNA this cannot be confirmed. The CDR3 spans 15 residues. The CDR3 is CASRLAGTKIETQYF.

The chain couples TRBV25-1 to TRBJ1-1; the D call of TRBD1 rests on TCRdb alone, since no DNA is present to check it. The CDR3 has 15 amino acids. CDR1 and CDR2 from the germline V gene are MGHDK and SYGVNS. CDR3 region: CASSERGRGDTEAFF. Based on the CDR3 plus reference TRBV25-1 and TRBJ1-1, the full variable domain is EADIYQTPRYLVIGTGKKITLECSQTMGHDKMYWYQQDPGMELHLIHYSYGVNSTEKGDLSSESTVSRIRTEHFPLTLESARPSHTSQYLCASSERGRGDTEAFFGQGTRLTVV.

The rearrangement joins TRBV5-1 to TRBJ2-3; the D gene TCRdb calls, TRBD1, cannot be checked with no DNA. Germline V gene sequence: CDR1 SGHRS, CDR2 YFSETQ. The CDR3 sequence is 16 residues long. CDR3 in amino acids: CASSRAERGASDTQYF.

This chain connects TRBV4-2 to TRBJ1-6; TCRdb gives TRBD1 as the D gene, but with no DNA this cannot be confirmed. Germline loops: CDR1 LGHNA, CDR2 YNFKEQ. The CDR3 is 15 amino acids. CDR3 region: CASSQVGTGDSPLHF.

CDR3 sequence: CALIDPDNEQFF. The rearrangement links TRBV30 to TRBJ2-1. This CDR3 contains 12 residues. The V gene's germline CDR1 is GTSNPN and CDR2 SVGIG (reference sequence).

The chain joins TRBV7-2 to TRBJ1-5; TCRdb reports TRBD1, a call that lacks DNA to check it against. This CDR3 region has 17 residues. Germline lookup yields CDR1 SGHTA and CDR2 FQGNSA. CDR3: CASSEKQGAWVGQPQHF.

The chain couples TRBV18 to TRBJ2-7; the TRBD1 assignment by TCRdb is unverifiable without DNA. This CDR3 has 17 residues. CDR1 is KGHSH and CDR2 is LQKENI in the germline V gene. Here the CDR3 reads CASSPRSDDDRAWEQYF.

The chain's CDR3 is CASSWDGIAGNTIYF. The chain is built from TRBV5-6 and TRBJ1-3; the D call from TCRdb, TRBD1, cannot be confirmed without DNA. Germline V gives CDR1 SGHDT, CDR2 YYEEEE. The CDR3 loop spans 15 amino acids.

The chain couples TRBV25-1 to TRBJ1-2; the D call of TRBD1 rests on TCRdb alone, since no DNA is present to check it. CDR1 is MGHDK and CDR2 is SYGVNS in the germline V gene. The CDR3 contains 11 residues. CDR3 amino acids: CASSVTGGYTF.

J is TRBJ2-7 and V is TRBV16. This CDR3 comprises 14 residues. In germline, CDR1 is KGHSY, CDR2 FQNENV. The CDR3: CASSKGASSYEQYF.

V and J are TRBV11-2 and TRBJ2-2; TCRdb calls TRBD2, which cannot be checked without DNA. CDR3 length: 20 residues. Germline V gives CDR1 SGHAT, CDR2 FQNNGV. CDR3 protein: CASTARWARPPGANTGELFF.

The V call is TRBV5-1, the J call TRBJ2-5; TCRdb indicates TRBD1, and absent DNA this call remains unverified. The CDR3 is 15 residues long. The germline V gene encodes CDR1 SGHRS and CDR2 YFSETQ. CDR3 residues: CASSRQGAMEETQYF.

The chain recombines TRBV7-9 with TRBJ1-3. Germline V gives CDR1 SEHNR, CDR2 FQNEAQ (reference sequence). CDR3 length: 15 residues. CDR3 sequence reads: CASSQENYSGNTIYF.